The 17 T cell receptor beta chains listed next were all sequenced from one sample in a study of human T cells and chemical hapten exposure. Total RNA was isolated from unfractionated whole blood. Individual cDNA molecules received unique molecular identifiers in the library. TCRdb reanalysed the reads using MiXCR and keeps one entry per CDR3 protein. The data contain 100,000 to 150,000 distinct CDR3 sequences, over 7.5% of them singletons. Sequenced input: whole blood. The origin of the receptors is a human donor in good health. Some clones in this sample may be carry-over from other donors' samples.

The table lists this clonotype with many counts. V is TRBV12-3 or TRBV12-4 and J is TRBJ2-2; D may be TRBD2 (5 bases). The V and J ends lost 1 base and 1 base respectively, with 13 bases between them. The CDR3 length is 17 residues. This CDR3 reads CASSLVSGNLNTGELFF. The CDR3 DNA reads as TGTGCCAGCAGTTTAGTTTCCGGGAATTTGAACACCGGGGAGCTGTTTTTT.

The chain uses TRBV2 and TRBJ1-1, with 7 bases fitting TRBD1. V shed 7 bases, J shed 0 bases, and the junction held 8 bases outside the gene matches. Germline V gives CDR1 SNHLY, CDR2 FYNNEI. There are 15 residues in the CDR3. CDR3 protein: CASNGAQGLNTEAFF. The CDR3 DNA follows: TGTGCCAGCAACGGAGCACAGGGGCTGAACACTGAAGCTTTCTTT.

Ten or more counts support this clonotype. The chain has TRBV12-3 or TRBV12-4 and TRBJ1-6, with D perhaps TRBD1 (5 bases). The ends were cut back, 6 bases at V and 7 bases at J, with 13 bases in the middle. The CDR3 runs 14 residues. CDR3 DNA: TGTGCCAGCAGAACCGGGACGGGAAATTCACCCCTCCACTTT. Translated, it gives CASRTGTGNSPLHF.

Points on this clonotype: A single base separates this from a much larger clone, so it may be a read error. The chain employs TRBV27 and TRBJ2-6; D is possibly TRBD1 (5 bases). In germline, CDR1 is MNHEY, CDR2 SMNVEV (reference sequence). This CDR3 has 17 amino acids. CDR3 in DNA: TGTGCCAGCAGTTTACTGGGGATCAGCTCTGGGGCCAACGTCCCGACTTTC. Amino acids: CASSLLGISSGANVPTF.

At least ten counts were recorded for this clonotype. This chain joins TRBV29-1 and TRBJ2-5, with unresolved D. V lost 4 bases, J lost 1 base, and 7 bases lay in between. The germline V gene has CDR1 SQVTM and CDR2 ANQGSEA. The CDR3 contains 12 residues. The CDR3 sequence is CSVGQLQETQYF. Here the CDR3 DNA reads TGCAGCGTTGGTCAGCTCCAAGAGACCCAGTACTTC.

The chain has TRBV29-1 and TRBJ2-2; TRBD2 agrees at 10 bases. The junction had 6 bases not matched to a gene; V was cut back by 7 bases and J by 4 bases. Germline CDR1 SQVTM, CDR2 ANQGSEA. The CDR3 totals 14 residues. The CDR3 loop is CSARLAGFTGELFF. CDR3 in DNA: TGCAGCGCGCGACTAGCGGGTTTCACCGGGGAGCTGTTTTTT.

This clonotype was observed a handful of times. The rearrangement links TRBV12-3 or TRBV12-4 to TRBJ2-3, with 8 bases that match TRBD1. After removal of 3 bases from V and 4 bases from J, the junction contained 15 bases not matched to a gene. This CDR3 region has 18 residues. Written as DNA, the CDR3 is TGTGCCAGCAGTTTCTATCGGTTTTCGTCAGGGGGCCCAGATACGCAGTATTTT. Encoded protein: CASSFYRFSSGGPDTQYF.

This clonotype was recorded a few times. V is TRBV6-4 and J is TRBJ2-3; TRBD2 matches at 16 bases. The CDR3 extends over 17 amino acids. J lost 2 bases, V lost 5 bases, and 4 bases had no gene match. Per the germline V gene, CDR1 is MRHNA and CDR2 is SNTAGT. For the CDR3, the DNA is TGTGCCAGCAGTCCCGGGACTAGCGGGGGGGCCACAGATACGCAGTATTTT. Translation gives CASSPGTSGGATDTQYF.

This clonotype appeared a few times. The chain combines TRBV6-5 with TRBJ2-7; the D gene is possibly TRBD2 (7 bases). V gave up 2 bases and J gave up 2 bases, with 10 bases separating them. CDR3 length: 14 residues. In germline, CDR1 is MNHEY, CDR2 SVGAGI. The CDR3 nucleotides read TGTGCCAGCAGTTACGGCGGGGGCACCTACGAGCAGTACTTC. It specifies CASSYGGGTYEQYF.

This clonotype appeared a few times. The chain couples TRBV7-6 to TRBJ2-1; D is undetermined. Trimming cost V 2 bases and J 6 bases, with 11 bases left between them. The CDR3 is 14 amino acids. Germline CDR1 and CDR2: SGHVS and FNYEAQ. CDR3: CASSLSSKPNEQFF. Written as DNA, the CDR3 is TGTGCCAGCAGCTTATCCTCGAAACCCAATGAGCAGTTCTTC.

This clonotype has a handful of counts. V usage is TRBV10-2 and J usage is TRBJ1-1; 7 bases agree with TRBD1. The CDR3 has 14 amino acids. Per the germline V gene, CDR1 is WSHSY and CDR2 is SAAADI. V trimming: 2 bases; J trimming: 2 bases; junction bases outside the gene matches: 2. The CDR3 DNA follows: TGCGCCAGCAGTGAGCCAGGGGGAAACACTGAAGCTTTCTTT. It specifies CASSEPGGNTEAFF.

The chain has TRBV6-2 or TRBV6-3 and TRBJ2-1, with unresolved D. This CDR3 has 15 amino acids. Germline CDR1 and CDR2: MNHEY and SVGEGT. V was trimmed by 0 bases and J by 3 bases, leaving 9 bases between them. The DNA for the CDR3 is TGTGCCAGCAGTTACTCGGTGACAAACTACAATGAGCAGTTCTTC. This translates into CASSYSVTNYNEQFF.

This clonotype was found many times. The chain uses TRBV6-2 or TRBV6-3 and TRBJ1-5; 9 bases line up with TRBD1. J was trimmed by 2 bases and V by 5 bases; bases with no gene match: 7. Germline values: CDR1 MNHEY, CDR2 SVGEGT. CDR3 length: 16 amino acids. In DNA form, the CDR3 reads TGTGCCAGCAGTGCCCACAGGGGGCAGGGCAATCAGCCCCAGCATTTT. Encoded protein: CASSAHRGQGNQPQHF.

V usage is TRBV3-1 and J usage is TRBJ2-2; a possible D gene is TRBD2 (5 bases). The V gene lost 7 bases and the J gene lost 1 base, with 19 bases spanning the gap. The CDR3 loop spans 17 amino acids. CDR1 and CDR2 from the germline V gene are LGHDT and YNNKEL (reference sequence). CDR3 amino acids: CASTNTYRGRNTGELFF. CDR3 sequence (DNA): TGTGCCAGCACCAACACTTACCGGGGTAGGAACACCGGGGAGCTGTTTTTT.

This clonotype has only a few counts. The chain is built from TRBV6-5 and TRBJ2-1, with 11 bases fitting TRBD2. CDR3 length: 19 amino acids. V lost 7 bases to trimming and J lost 5 bases; unmatched junction nucleotides: 19. Germline values: CDR1 MNHEY, CDR2 SVGAGI. CDR3 in amino acids: CASNLGQGGLAGGHNEQFF. The CDR3, as DNA: TGTGCCAGCAATCTGGGACAGGGAGGGCTAGCGGGAGGACACAATGAGCAGTTCTTC.

The sample holds many counts of this clonotype. This chain joins TRBV11-1 and TRBJ2-1, with TRBD2 as a possible D gene (6 bases). The germline V gene has CDR1 SGHAT and CDR2 FQDESV (reference sequence). Trimming removed 3 bases at V and 5 bases at J, with 11 bases between. The CDR3 loop spans 14 amino acids. The CDR3: CASSFTGEDNEQFF. In DNA, the CDR3 is TGTGCCAGCAGCTTTACGGGGGAAGACAATGAGCAGTTCTTC.

This clonotype was counted ten times or more. The chain joins TRBV5-1 to TRBJ1-4; 7 bases match TRBD1. CDR1 and CDR2 (germline): SGHRS, YFSETQ. The CDR3 contains 20 residues. With V trimmed by 0 bases and J by 4 bases, 18 bases remained unmatched. The CDR3 loop is CASSLGTVWIWGQSNEKLFF. CDR3 bases: TGCGCCAGCAGCTTGGGGACGGTTTGGATCTGGGGACAGAGTAATGAAAAACTGTTTTTT.